One sample yielded the 18 T cell receptor beta chains listed below, sequenced in a study of cytomegalovirus exposure and HLA in healthy donors. A multiplex PCR was run with 60 Vbeta primers and 13 Jbeta primers. Libraries were prepared by immunoSEQ multiplex PCR; TCRdb keeps only in-frame clonotypes and omits some of them. The table has about 160,000 clones, around 88% seen once. Specimen: PBMCs. These receptors originate from a woman between 25 and 40 years old in good health and CMV-seronegative.

The V and J genes are TRBV28 and TRBJ2-7; 8 nucleotides align to TRBD1. Germline CDR1 reads MDHEN; CDR2 reads SYDVKM. CDR3 length: 15 residues. With 5 bases clipped from V and 3 bases from J, the junction kept 9 bases outside the gene matches. CDR3 DNA: TGTGCCAGCAGTGTGGAGGGGACAGGACACTACGAGCAGTACTTC. Encoded protein: CASSVEGTGHYEQYF.

This chain connects TRBV7-9 to TRBJ1-6; D might be TRBD1 (6 bases). Per germline, CDR1 SEHNR and CDR2 FQNEAQ (reference sequence). There are 15 residues in the CDR3. Trimming stripped 10 bases from V and 7 bases from J, with 20 bases between. As DNA, the CDR3 is TGTGCCACCCAGGGGCAGGGTGTTGAGAATTCACCCCTCCACTTT. It yields the protein CATQGQGVENSPLHF.

Turning to this clone: Other DNA variants within this sample encode the same CDR3. This chain joins TRBV25-1 and TRBJ2-7, with 9 positions matching TRBD1. The V and J ends lost 1 base and 2 bases, in that order; junction bases with no gene match: 3. Germline CDR1 is MGHDK and CDR2 is SYGVNS. The CDR3 extends over 15 amino acids. The CDR3 sequence is CASSESGTGTYEQYF. The CDR3 DNA reads as TGTGCCAGCAGTGAATCCGGGACAGGGACCTACGAGCAGTACTTC.

This rearrangement joins TRBV11-2 to TRBJ1-2; 10 nucleotides align to TRBD1. The CDR3 length is 16 residues. In germline, CDR1 is SGHAT, CDR2 FQNNGV. V gave up 2 bases and J gave up 7 bases; unmatched junction bases: 10. The CDR3 is CASSLQPGQGSIGYTF. DNA of the CDR3: TGTGCCAGCAGCTTACAACCGGGACAGGGGTCAATTGGCTACACCTTC.

The chain links TRBV30 to TRBJ2-3; 7 bases map to TRBD2. V was clipped by 3 bases and J by 0 bases; unmatched bases: 3. The CDR3 runs to 14 residues. Germline CDR1 reads GTSNPN; CDR2 reads SVGIG (reference sequence). The CDR3, as DNA: TGTGCCTGGAGGGGGGGGATGAGCACAGATACGCAGTATTTT. It encodes CAWRGGMSTDTQYF.

The rearrangement joins TRBV4-2 to TRBJ1-1; 9 positions match TRBD1. Germline V lookup: CDR1 LGHNA, CDR2 YNFKEQ. Trimming at V came to 3 bases and at J to 1 base, leaving 3 bases not matched to a gene. This CDR3 has 15 amino acids. DNA for the CDR3: TGTGCCAGCAGCCACGTGGACAGGGGGAACACTGAAGCTTTCTTT. Its protein product is CASSHVDRGNTEAFF.

J is TRBJ2-6 and V is TRBV19, with 8 bases lining up with TRBD1. The CDR3 is 16 amino acids. V lost 7 bases to trimming and J lost 0 bases; unmatched junction nucleotides: 5. Germline V CDR1 and CDR2: LNHDA, SQIVND (reference sequence). CDR3 loop: CASIRTGISGANVLTF. CDR3 bases: TGTGCCAGTATTAGGACAGGGATCTCTGGGGCCAACGTCCTGACTTTC.

The chain is built from TRBV7-2 and TRBJ2-2; 7 nucleotides match TRBD1. CDR3 size: 14 residues. The V and J ends lost 5 bases and 4 bases, in that order; junction bases with no gene match: 4. CDR1 SGHTA and CDR2 FQGNSA come from the germline V gene. Here the CDR3 reads CASSPRQGTGELFF. Written as DNA, the CDR3 is TGTGCCAGCAGCCCGAGACAGGGCACCGGGGAGCTGTTTTTT.

The CDR3, as DNA: TGTGCCACCAGCAGGGACAGACACTACGAGCAGTACTTC. Translating gives CATSRDRHYEQYF. V gene TRBV15 combines with J gene TRBJ2-7; D perhaps matches TRBD1 (6 bases). Between the trimmed V and J ends, which lost 3 bases and 3 bases, there was a span of 9 bases. CDR1 LNHNV and CDR2 YYDKDF come from the germline V gene (reference sequence). The CDR3 is made up of 13 amino acids.

V and J are TRBV29-1 and TRBJ2-2; D is perhaps TRBD1 (6 bases). The CDR3 consists of 15 residues. The germline V gene has CDR1 SQVTM and CDR2 ANQGSEA. V lost 4 bases and J lost 5, with 17 bases in between. The DNA of the CDR3 is TGCAGCGTTGTTACCAGGGGTTATCCTACCGGGGAGCTGTTTTTT. Translated: CSVVTRGYPTGELFF.

The CDR3 region has the DNA TGTGCCAGCAGCTTGGGCGTAGGGACAGACTATGGCTACACCTTC. Translating gives CASSLGVGTDYGYTF. The rearrangement uses TRBV5-4 and TRBJ1-2, with 7 bases that match TRBD1. Germline V gene sequence: CDR1 SGHNT, CDR2 YYREEE (reference sequence). The CDR3 extends over 15 amino acids. The trim removed 0 bases at V and 3 bases at J, leaving 5 bases unmatched.

V and J are TRBV19 and TRBJ2-3, with 10 bases fitting TRBD2. This CDR3 has 15 residues. Germline CDR1 and CDR2: LNHDA and SQIVND (reference sequence). The V segment lost 6 bases and the J segment 4 bases; nucleotides outside the gene matches: 7. The CDR3 region has the DNA TGTGCCAGTAGCCTACAACTAGCGGGGTCAGATACGCAGTATTTT. This encodes CASSLQLAGSDTQYF.

The V gene is TRBV6-1, the J gene TRBJ2-7; TRBD1 is a possible D gene (5 bases). Germline V gene lookup returns CDR1 MNHNS and CDR2 SASEGT. This CDR3 region has 15 residues. V was clipped by 2 bases and J by 3 bases, with 14 bases between them. CDR3 region: CASSEQGRVSYEQYF. The CDR3 nucleotides are TGTGCCAGCAGTGAACAGGGCCGGGTGAGCTACGAGCAGTACTTC.

The CDR3 is CASSLVSGGFNEQYF. CDR3 DNA: TGTGCCAGCAGCTTAGTTAGCGGGGGGTTCAACGAGCAGTACTTC. V and J are TRBV7-2 and TRBJ2-7; TRBD2 matches 10 bases. V trimming: 1 base; J trimming: 5 bases; junction bases outside the gene matches: 5. The CDR3 has 15 amino acids. The germline V gene encodes CDR1 SGHTA and CDR2 FQGNSA.

The chain has TRBV4-3 and TRBJ2-7; 9 nucleotides agree with TRBD1. Germline CDR1 LGHNA, CDR2 YSLEER. The CDR3 contains 14 residues. V shed 4 bases, J shed 1 base, and the junction held 2 bases outside the gene matches. CDR3: CASSPGTGSYEQYF. CDR3 coding DNA: TGCGCCAGCAGCCCCGGGACAGGGTCCTACGAGCAGTACTTC.

For the CDR3, the DNA is TGTGCCAGCAGTGAAGCGCTGGGAGGCTCCTACGAGCAGTACTTC. It yields the protein CASSEALGGSYEQYF. The chain couples TRBV6-1 to TRBJ2-7; TRBD2 might be the D (6 bases). V was clipped by 0 bases and J by 0 bases, with 9 bases between them. The CDR3 has 15 amino acids. Germline V gene data show CDR1 as MNHNS and CDR2 as SASEGT.

The chain joins TRBV5-4 to TRBJ1-6; no firm D call. Between the trimmed V and J ends, which lost 4 bases and 6 bases, there was a span of 11 bases. Germline CDR1 and CDR2: SGHNT and YYREEE (reference sequence). The CDR3 totals 14 residues. The CDR3 nucleotides are TGTGCCAGCAGCCGCGGGGAGATTAATTCACCCCTCCACTTT. This translates into CASSRGEINSPLHF.

This clone has only a few counts. The rearrangement uses TRBV6-5 and TRBJ2-7; possible D gene TRBD1, 6 bases. The germline CDR1 and CDR2 sequences are MNHEY and SVGAGI. The length of the CDR3 is 15 residues. Between the trimmed V and J ends, which lost 6 bases and 4 bases, there was a span of 19 bases. The CDR3 is CASRPYLTGTYEQYF. In DNA, the CDR3 is TGTGCCAGCAGGCCTTATTTGACAGGTACATACGAGCAGTACTTC.